The T cell receptor beta chain under discussion was sequenced for a study of shared clonotypes between healthy human individuals. The repertoire was sequenced with immunoSEQ multiplex PCR; TCRdb's copy has only in-frame clones and lacks some. Counted here are roughly 1,600,000 clones, approximately 98.5% occurring once; the ten biggest clones make up approximately 0.4%. Germline-derived CDR1 and CDR2 are SNHLY and FYNNEI. The V and J ends lost 7 bases and 2 bases respectively, with 8 bases between them. CDR3 length: 12 residues. The TCR sequence derives from a man younger than 45 in good health. The specimen sequenced was naive CD4+ T cells sorted from blood. Subset of the sample: CD45RA+ positively selected. The V and J genes are TRBV2 and TRBJ1-1; D not resolved. In DNA, the CDR3 is TGTGCCAGCAAGGCCGGTAACACTGAAGCTTTCTTT. Translation gives CASKAGNTEAFF.